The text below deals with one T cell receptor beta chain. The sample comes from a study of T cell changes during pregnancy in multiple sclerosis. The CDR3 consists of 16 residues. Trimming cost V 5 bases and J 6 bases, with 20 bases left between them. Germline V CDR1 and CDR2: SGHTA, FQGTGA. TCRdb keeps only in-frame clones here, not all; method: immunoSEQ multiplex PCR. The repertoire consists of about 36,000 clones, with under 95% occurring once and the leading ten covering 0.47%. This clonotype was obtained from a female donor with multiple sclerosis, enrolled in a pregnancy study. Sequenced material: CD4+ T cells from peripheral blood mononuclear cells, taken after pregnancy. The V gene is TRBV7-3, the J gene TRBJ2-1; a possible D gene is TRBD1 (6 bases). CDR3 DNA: TGTGCCAGCAGCATCCAACAGGGTACCCCTAGCAATGAGCAGTTCTTC. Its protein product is CASSIQQGTPSNEQFF.